This T cell receptor beta chain was sequenced for a study of blood T cells in healthy people across ages. Study information: For every two T cells, template switching captured about one barcoded beta molecule.

The length of the CDR3 is 13 residues. CDR1 and CDR2 from the germline V gene are SGHVS and FQNEAQ. Unmatched junction bases numbered 6, after V lost 5 bases and J lost 7 bases. Study outcomes and limitations: Per million T cells, the diversity of TCR beta decreased roughly linearly as age advanced.

Together with a sample-barcoded 5' primer, a J-beta primer mix was included in a second PCR lasting about 7 to 11 cycles. TCRdb ran MiXCR on the 5' RACE reads and lists one entry per CDR3 protein. Among over 700,000 distinct CDR3 sequences, about 55% were seen once, and the ten largest hold roughly two fifths. The study isolated at least 6 million PBMCs from each sample. This clonotype was counted at least ten times. Its target is unknown. The receptor was isolated from a man older than 75 in good health. The rearrangement joins TRBV7-8 to TRBJ2-7; TRBD2 agrees at 9 bases. The specimen was blood. The CDR3 protein is CASSGLAGWEQYF. The DNA for the CDR3 is TGTGCCAGCAGCGGTCTAGCGGGATGGGAGCAGTACTTC. Full variable domain (missing parts from reference TRBV7-8 and TRBJ2-7): GAGVSQSPRYKVAKRGQDVALRCDPISGHVSLFWYQQALGQGPEFLTYFQNEAQLDKSGLPSDRFFAERPEGSVSTLKIQRTQQEDSAVYLCASSGLAGWEQYFGPGTRLTVT.